The sequence of this T cell receptor beta chain was determined in a study of OX40 agonist ivuxolimab in advanced cancers. On the study more broadly: Ivuxolimab was administered intravenously to patients at 0.01 to 10 mg/kg every 2 weeks. Allowance was made for prior anti-PD-1, anti-PD-L1 or anti-CTLA-4 therapy, and about 44% had some. Hepatocellular carcinoma, melanoma, renal cell or head and neck cancer occurred in dose-escalation patients.

Overall study findings and caveats: The investigators did not determine what antigen specificity the expanded peripheral T cells had.

As for this clone: The antigen is undetermined.

Unmatched junction bases numbered 8, after V lost 5 bases and J lost 7 bases. The CDR3 length is 12 residues. Germline V gene data show CDR1 as SQVTM and CDR2 as ANQGSEA. The table came from immunoSEQ multiplex PCR; TCRdb's copy has only in-frame clones and leaves some out. The sample holds tens of thousands of clones; around 90% are singletons and the top ten take approximately 0.5%. The source was CD4+ or CD8+ T cells sorted from blood, collected in a trial of the OX40 agonist ivuxolimab. The V and J genes are TRBV29-1 and TRBJ2-7, with 7 nucleotides matching TRBD2. This TCR came from an adult with an advanced solid tumor such as melanoma, head and neck, liver or kidney cancer. The CDR3 is CSVSGGPTEQYF. CDR3 nucleotide sequence: TGCAGCGTTTCGGGGGGACCAACTGAGCAGTACTTC.